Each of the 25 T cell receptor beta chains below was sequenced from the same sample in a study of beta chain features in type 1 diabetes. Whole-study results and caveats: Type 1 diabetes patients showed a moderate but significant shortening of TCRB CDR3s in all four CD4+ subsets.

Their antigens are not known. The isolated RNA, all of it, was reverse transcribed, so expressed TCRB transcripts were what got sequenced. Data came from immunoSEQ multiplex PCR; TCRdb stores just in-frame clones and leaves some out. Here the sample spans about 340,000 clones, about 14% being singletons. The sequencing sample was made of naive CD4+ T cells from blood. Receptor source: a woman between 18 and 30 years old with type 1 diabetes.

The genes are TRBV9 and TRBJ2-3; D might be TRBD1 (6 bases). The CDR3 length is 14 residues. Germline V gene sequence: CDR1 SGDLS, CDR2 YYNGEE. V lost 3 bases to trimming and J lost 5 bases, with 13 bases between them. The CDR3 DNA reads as TGTGCCAGCAGCGCAGCAACAGGGTTAGATACGCAGTATTTT. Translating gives CASSAATGLDTQYF.

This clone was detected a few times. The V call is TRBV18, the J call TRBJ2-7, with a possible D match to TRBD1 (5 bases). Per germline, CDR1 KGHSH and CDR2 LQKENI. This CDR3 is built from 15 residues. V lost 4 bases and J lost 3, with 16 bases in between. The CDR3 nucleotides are TGTGCCAGCTCACAAGCCACCCCGGACATCTACGAGCAGTACTTC. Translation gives CASSQATPDIYEQYF.

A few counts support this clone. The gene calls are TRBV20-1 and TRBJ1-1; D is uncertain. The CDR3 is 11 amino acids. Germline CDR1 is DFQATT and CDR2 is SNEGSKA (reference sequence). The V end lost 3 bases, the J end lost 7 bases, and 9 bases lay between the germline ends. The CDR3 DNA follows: TGCAGTGCTAGCGTTGCGGATGAAGCTTTCTTT. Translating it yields CSASVADEAFF.

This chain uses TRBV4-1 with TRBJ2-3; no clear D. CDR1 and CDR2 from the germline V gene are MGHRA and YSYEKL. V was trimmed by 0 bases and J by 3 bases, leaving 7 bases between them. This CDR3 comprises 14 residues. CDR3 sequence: CASSQDAETDTQYF. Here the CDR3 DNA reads TGCGCCAGCAGCCAAGATGCGGAAACAGATACGCAGTATTTT.

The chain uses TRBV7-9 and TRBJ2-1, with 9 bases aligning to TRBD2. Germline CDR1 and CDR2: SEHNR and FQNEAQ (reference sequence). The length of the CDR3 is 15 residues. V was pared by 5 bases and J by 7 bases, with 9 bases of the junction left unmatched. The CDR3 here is CASSGASGRWNEQFF. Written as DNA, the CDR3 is TGTGCCAGCAGCGGGGCCAGCGGGAGGTGGAATGAGCAGTTCTTC.

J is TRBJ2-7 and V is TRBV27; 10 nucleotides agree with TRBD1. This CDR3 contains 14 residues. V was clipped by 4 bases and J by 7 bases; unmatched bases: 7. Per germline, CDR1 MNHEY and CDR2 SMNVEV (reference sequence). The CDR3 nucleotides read TGTGCCAGCAGTTCGGGACAGGGGACGGGTGAGCAGTACTTC. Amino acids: CASSSGQGTGEQYF.

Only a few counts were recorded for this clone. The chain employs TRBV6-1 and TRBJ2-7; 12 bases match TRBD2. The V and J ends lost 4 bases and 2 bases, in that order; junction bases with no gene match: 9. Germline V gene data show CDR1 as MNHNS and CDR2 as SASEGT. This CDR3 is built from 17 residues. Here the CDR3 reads CASSGGTSGSTTYEQYV. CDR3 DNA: TGTGCCAGCAGTGGGGGGACTAGCGGGTCAACTACCTACGAGCAGTACGTC.

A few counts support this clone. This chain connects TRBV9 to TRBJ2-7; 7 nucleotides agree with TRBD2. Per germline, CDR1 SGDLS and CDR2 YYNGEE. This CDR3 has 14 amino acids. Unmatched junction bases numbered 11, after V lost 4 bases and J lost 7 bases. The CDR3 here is CASSPLRAGVEQYF. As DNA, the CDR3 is TGTGCCAGCAGCCCCCTCCGTGCGGGGGTTGAGCAGTACTTC.

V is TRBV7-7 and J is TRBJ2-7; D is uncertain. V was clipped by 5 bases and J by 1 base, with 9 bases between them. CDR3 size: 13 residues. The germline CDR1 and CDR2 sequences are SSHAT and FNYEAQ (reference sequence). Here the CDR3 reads CASSPQPSYEQYF. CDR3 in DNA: TGTGCCAGCAGCCCACAGCCTTCCTACGAGCAGTACTTC.

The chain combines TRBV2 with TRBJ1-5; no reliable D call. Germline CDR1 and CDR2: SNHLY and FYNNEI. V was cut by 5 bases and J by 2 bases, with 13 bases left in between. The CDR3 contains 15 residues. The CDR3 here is CASSPRGRGNQPQHF. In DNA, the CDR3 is TGTGCCAGCAGTCCCAGAGGTAGAGGCAATCAGCCCCAGCATTTT.

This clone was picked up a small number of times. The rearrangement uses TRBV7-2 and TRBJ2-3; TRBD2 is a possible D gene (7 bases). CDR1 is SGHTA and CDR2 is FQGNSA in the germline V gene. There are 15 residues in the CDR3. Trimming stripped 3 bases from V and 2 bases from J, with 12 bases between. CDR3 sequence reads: CASSLLRGLTDTQYF. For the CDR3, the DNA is TGTGCCAGCAGCTTGTTGCGGGGGCTCACAGATACGCAGTATTTT.

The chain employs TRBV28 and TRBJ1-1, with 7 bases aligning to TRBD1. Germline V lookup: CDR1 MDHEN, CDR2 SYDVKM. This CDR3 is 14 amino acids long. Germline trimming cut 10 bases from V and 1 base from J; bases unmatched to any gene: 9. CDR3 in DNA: TGTGCCACATACCCCGGGACAGCGAACACTGAAGCTTTCTTT. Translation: CATYPGTANTEAFF.

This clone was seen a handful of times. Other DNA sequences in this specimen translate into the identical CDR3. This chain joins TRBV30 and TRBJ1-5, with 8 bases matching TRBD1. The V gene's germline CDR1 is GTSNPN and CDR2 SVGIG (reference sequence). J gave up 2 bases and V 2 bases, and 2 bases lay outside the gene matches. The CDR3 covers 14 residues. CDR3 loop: CAWSPGQGNQPQHF. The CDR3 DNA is TGTGCCTGGAGTCCGGGACAGGGCAATCAGCCCCAGCATTTT.

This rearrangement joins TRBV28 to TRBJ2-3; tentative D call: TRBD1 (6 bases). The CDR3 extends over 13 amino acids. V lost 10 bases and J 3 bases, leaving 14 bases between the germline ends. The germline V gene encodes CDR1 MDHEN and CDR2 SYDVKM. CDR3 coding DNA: TGTGCCAACCAGCAAGGGGGTACAGATACGCAGTATTTT. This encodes CANQQGGTDTQYF.

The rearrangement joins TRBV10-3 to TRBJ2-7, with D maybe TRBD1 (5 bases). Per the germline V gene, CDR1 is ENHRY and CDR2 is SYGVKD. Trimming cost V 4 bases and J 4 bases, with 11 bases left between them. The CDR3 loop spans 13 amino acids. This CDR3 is CAISGGREYEQYV. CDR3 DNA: TGTGCCATCAGTGGGGGCAGGGAATACGAGCAGTACGTC.

The CDR3 DNA reads as TGTGCCAGTAGTGGCAGGGCCTATGGCTACACCTTC. Protein sequence: CASSGRAYGYTF. The genes are TRBV19 and TRBJ1-2; maybe TRBD1 (5 bases). The CDR3 is made up of 12 amino acids. CDR1 is LNHDA, CDR2 SQIVND, per germline (reference sequence). V was cut by 5 bases and J by 4 bases, with 8 bases left in between.

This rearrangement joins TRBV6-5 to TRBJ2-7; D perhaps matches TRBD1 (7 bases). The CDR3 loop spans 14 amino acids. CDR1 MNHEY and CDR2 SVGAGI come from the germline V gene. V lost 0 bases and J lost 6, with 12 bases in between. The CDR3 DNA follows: TGTGCCAGCAGTTACTCCGCAGGGGGGATCGAGCAGTACGTC. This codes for CASSYSAGGIEQYV.

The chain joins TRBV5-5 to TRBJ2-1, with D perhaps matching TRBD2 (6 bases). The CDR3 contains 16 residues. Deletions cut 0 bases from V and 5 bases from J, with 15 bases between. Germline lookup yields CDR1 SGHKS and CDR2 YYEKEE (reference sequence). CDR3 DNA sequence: TGTGCCAGCAGCTTGGCTGAGGGACTTCGTAACAATGAGCAGTTCTTC. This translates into CASSLAEGLRNNEQFF.

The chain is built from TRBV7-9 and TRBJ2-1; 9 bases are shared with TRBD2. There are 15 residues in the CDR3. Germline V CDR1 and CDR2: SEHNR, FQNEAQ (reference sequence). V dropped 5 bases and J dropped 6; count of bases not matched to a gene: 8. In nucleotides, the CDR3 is TGTGCCAGCAGCAAGAGGCTAGCGGGAAGCAATGAGCAGTTCTTC. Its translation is CASSKRLAGSNEQFF.

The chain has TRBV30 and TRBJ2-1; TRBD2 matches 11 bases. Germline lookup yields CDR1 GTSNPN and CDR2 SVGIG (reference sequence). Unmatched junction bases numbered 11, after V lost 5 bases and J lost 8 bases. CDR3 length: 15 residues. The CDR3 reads CAWGGIAGGPDEQFF. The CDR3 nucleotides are TGTGCCTGGGGGGGAATAGCGGGAGGGCCCGATGAGCAGTTCTTC.

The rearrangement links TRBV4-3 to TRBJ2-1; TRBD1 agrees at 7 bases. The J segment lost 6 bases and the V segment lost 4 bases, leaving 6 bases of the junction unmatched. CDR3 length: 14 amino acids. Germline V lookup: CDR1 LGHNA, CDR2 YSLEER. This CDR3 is CASSPGTVFNEQFF. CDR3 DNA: TGCGCCAGCAGCCCCGGGACAGTATTCAATGAGCAGTTCTTC.

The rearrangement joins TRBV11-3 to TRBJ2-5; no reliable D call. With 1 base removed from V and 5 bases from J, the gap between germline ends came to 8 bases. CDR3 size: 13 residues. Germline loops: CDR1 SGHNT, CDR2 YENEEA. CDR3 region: CASSLAELETQYF. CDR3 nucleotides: TGTGCCAGCAGCTTAGCCGAGTTGGAGACCCAGTACTTC.

CDR3 sequence: CASSVVGTRGSYNEQFF. CDR3 in DNA: TGTGCCAGCAGCGTAGTAGGGACTAGGGGCTCCTACAATGAGCAGTTCTTC. The V call is TRBV9, the J call TRBJ2-1, with 8 bases that match TRBD2. Germline lookup yields CDR1 SGDLS and CDR2 YYNGEE. This CDR3 comprises 17 residues. J lost 0 bases, V lost 0 bases, and 5 bases had no gene match.

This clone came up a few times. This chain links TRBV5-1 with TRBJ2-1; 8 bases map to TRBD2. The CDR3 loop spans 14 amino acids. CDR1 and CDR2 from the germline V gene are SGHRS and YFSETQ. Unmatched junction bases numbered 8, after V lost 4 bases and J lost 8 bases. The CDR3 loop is CASSPGLVDYEQFF. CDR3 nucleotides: TGCGCCAGCAGCCCGGGACTAGTAGATTATGAGCAGTTCTTC.

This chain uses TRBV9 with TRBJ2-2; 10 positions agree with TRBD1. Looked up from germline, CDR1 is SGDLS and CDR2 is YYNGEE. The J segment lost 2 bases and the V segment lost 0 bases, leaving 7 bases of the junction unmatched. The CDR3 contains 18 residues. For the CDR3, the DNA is TGTGCCAGCAGCGTAGCCCTAGGGACAGGGGATAACACCGGGGAGCTGTTTTTT. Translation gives CASSVALGTGDNTGELFF.